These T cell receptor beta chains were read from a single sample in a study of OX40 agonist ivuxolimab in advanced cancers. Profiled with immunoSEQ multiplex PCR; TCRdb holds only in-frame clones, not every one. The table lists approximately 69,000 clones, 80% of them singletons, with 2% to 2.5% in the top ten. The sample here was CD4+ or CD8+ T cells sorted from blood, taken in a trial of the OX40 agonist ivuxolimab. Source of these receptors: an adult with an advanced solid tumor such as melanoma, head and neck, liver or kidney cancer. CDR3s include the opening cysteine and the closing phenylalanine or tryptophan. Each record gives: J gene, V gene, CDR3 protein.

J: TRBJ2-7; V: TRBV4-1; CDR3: CASSQVGRGRYEQYF
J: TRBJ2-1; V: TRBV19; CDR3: CASSIRNEQFF
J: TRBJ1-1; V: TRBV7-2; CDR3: CASSLVRLLNTEAFF
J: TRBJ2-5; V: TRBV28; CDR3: CASSTLRETQYF
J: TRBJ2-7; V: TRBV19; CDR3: CASSISRGRNEQYF
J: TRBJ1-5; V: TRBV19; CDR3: CASRNQAGTISNQPQHF
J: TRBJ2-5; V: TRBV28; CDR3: CASRTGASGKETQYF
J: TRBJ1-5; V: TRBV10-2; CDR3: CASSVGQASNQPQHF
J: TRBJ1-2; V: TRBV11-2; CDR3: CASSPTGQGNYGYTF
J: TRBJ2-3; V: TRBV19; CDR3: CASRLAGVDTQYF
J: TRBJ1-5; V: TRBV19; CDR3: CASSIRIGAGNQPQHF
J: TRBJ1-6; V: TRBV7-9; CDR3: CAGRDSMGHNSPLHF
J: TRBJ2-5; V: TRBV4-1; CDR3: CASSQSPGVRETQYF
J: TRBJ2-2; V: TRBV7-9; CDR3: CASSQLGSKNTGELFF
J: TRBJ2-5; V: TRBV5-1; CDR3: CASSRDRGLETQYF
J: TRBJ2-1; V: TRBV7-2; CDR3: CASSPGGTSVSYNEQFF
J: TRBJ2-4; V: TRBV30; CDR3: CAWGRDTENIQYF
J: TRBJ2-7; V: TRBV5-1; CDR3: CASSLGFYEQYF
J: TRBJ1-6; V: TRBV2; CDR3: CASSENNSPLHF
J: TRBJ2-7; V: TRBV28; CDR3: CASFPGTEAYEQYF
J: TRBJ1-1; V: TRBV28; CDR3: CASTLSGVNTEAFF
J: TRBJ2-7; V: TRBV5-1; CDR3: CASSLGNRSSYEQYF
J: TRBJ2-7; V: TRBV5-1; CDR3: CASSLGRIEAQYF
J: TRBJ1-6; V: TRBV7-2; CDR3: CASSSSGTGNSPLHF
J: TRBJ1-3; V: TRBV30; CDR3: CAWIRQIDSGNTIYF
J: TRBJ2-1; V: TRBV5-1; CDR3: CASSLLGEANEQFF
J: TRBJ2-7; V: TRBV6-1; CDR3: CASSMGLAGGSEQYF
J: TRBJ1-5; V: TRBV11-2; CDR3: CASSLDRNQPQHF
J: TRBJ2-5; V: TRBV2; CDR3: CAGKGRYQETQYF
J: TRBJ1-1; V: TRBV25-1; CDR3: CASSGYRGLYTEAFF
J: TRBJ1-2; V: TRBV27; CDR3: CASRGFSITGYTF
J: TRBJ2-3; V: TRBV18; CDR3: CASSSQGSTDTQYF
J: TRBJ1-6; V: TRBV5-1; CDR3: CASSLDGRNSPLHF
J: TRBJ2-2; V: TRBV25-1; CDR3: CASSAEGVTGELFF
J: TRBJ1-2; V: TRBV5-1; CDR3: CASKRARTDTTNYGYTF
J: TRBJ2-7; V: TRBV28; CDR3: CASSLGTFYEQYF
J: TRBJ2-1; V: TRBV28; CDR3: CASSTPAGNLYNEQFF